This TCR beta chain was profiled in a study of beta chain features in type 1 diabetes. The wider study: Researchers looked at approximately 110,000,000 sorted cells across all samples. General study results and limits: Type 1 diabetes patients had moderately but significantly shorter TCRB CDR3s in all four CD4+ subsets. There was no resolution here of whether HLA type influences TCRB rearrangement. The study notes PCR might favor shorter templates equally in patients and controls.

This clone has a handful of counts. Antigen specificity is unknown. Every isolated RNA sample was fully reverse transcribed, so sequencing captured expressed TCRB transcripts. Profiling relied on immunoSEQ multiplex PCR, and the TCRdb table lists in-frame clones only, not all of them. The profile covers around 350,000 clones, with roughly 12% appearing a single time and more than 0.015% taken by the ten largest. This CDR3 contains 16 residues. Germline V gives CDR1 SGHTA, CDR2 FQGNSA. Trimming left V 1 base short and J 6 bases short, with 18 bases between. This clonotype originated in a man between 18 and 35 years old in good health. Sequencing was performed on naive CD4+ T cells from blood. This chain connects TRBV7-2 to TRBJ1-2; D is ambiguous. The CDR3 spells CASSLVSGEASNGYTF. CDR3 nucleotides: TGTGCCAGCAGCTTAGTTTCGGGAGAGGCTTCGAATGGCTACACCTTC.